A selection of T cell receptor beta chains follows, all from one sample in a study of human versus mouse CDR3 diversity and MHC coevolution. Profiled with immunoSEQ multiplex PCR; TCRdb holds only in-frame clones, not every one. The sample holds 50,000 to 70,000 clones, approximately 94% seen once. The specimen was naive CD4+ T cells from blood. The receptors stem from a person aged 55 to 75 in good health. Both conserved end residues are part of each CDR3. Each record gives: clone size, CDR3 length, J gene, D gene, V gene, CDR3 DNA, CDR3 protein. D genes are given only for firm matches. Size is stated for part of the rows, as once, few or many counts, or as a class when the clone is expanded.

clone_size: .
cdr3_length: 18
j_call: TRBJ2-1
d_call: TRBD2
v_call: TRBV19
cdr3_nt: TGTGCCAGTAGTACCAGGACTAGCGGGAGTCTATCCTACAATGAGCAGTTCTTC
cdr3_aa: CASSTRTSGSLSYNEQFF

clone_size: .
cdr3_length: 14
j_call: TRBJ2-7
d_call: TRBD1
v_call: TRBV19
cdr3_nt: TGTGCCAGTAGTACTATGGGACAGGGTTCCGAGCAGTACTTC
cdr3_aa: CASSTMGQGSEQYF

clone_size: .
cdr3_length: 15
j_call: TRBJ2-1
d_call: TRBD2
v_call: TRBV30
cdr3_nt: TGTGCCTGGAGGGTAGCGGGAGGGGGGTCGAATGAGCAGTTCTTC
cdr3_aa: CAWRVAGGGSNEQFF

clone_size: .
cdr3_length: 17
j_call: TRBJ2-5
d_call: .
v_call: TRBV6-1
cdr3_nt: TGTGCCAGCAGTGAAGCGCGGGTGGGATCCGGGCGAGAGACCCAGTACTTC
cdr3_aa: CASSEARVGSGRETQYF

clone_size: .
cdr3_length: 13
j_call: TRBJ1-4
d_call: .
v_call: TRBV5-1
cdr3_nt: TGCGCCAGCAGCCTTACACCGGGGGAAAAACTGTTTTTT
cdr3_aa: CASSLTPGEKLFF

clone_size: .
cdr3_length: 14
j_call: TRBJ2-3
d_call: .
v_call: TRBV5-1
cdr3_nt: TGCGCCAGCAGCTTGGACAGGGAGACAGATACGCAGTATTTT
cdr3_aa: CASSLDRETDTQYF

clone_size: .
cdr3_length: 15
j_call: TRBJ2-1
d_call: TRBD2
v_call: TRBV27
cdr3_nt: TGTGCCAGCAGTACGACTAGCGCCCACCGGGGGAAGCAGTTCTTC
cdr3_aa: CASSTTSAHRGKQFF

clone_size: .
cdr3_length: 15
j_call: TRBJ2-7
d_call: .
v_call: TRBV5-4
cdr3_nt: TGTGCCAGCAGCTCAACAGGGAGTAGACCCTACGAGCAGTACTTC
cdr3_aa: CASSSTGSRPYEQYF

clone_size: .
cdr3_length: 14
j_call: TRBJ1-5
d_call: TRBD1
v_call: TRBV6-6
cdr3_nt: TGTGCCTCCCACAGAGACAGGGTAGATCAGCCCCAGCATTTT
cdr3_aa: CASHRDRVDQPQHF

clone_size: few
cdr3_length: 15
j_call: TRBJ2-1
d_call: .
v_call: TRBV7-9
cdr3_nt: TGTGCCAGCAGCTTAGGTAACTTAGGCGGGTATGAGCAGTTCTTC
cdr3_aa: CASSLGNLGGYEQFF

clone_size: .
cdr3_length: 13
j_call: TRBJ1-1
d_call: TRBD1
v_call: TRBV5-7
cdr3_nt: TGTGCCAGCAGCTTGGCACAGGGGGCCGAAGCTTTCTTT
cdr3_aa: CASSLAQGAEAFF

clone_size: .
cdr3_length: 13
j_call: TRBJ1-4
d_call: .
v_call: TRBV2
cdr3_nt: TGTGCCAGCATCGAACAGGGCGGTGAAAAACTGTTTTTT
cdr3_aa: CASIEQGGEKLFF

clone_size: .
cdr3_length: 15
j_call: TRBJ1-2
d_call: TRBD1
v_call: TRBV18
cdr3_nt: TGTGCCAGCTCGCCAGGGACAGGGATGGCGATGGGCTACACCTTC
cdr3_aa: CASSPGTGMAMGYTF

clone_size: .
cdr3_length: 12
j_call: TRBJ1-1
d_call: .
v_call: TRBV30
cdr3_nt: TGTGCCTGGAGTATGAGAGACACTGAAGCTTTCTTT
cdr3_aa: CAWSMRDTEAFF

clone_size: .
cdr3_length: 15
j_call: TRBJ2-3
d_call: .
v_call: TRBV6-1
cdr3_nt: TGTGCCAGCAGTGAAATTTTGGCTAGCACAGATACGCAGTATTTT
cdr3_aa: CASSEILASTDTQYF

clone_size: .
cdr3_length: 14
j_call: TRBJ2-2
d_call: .
v_call: TRBV13
cdr3_nt: TGTGCCAGCAGCCTGGGAGCGAACACCGGGGAGCTGTTTTTT
cdr3_aa: CASSLGANTGELFF

clone_size: .
cdr3_length: 16
j_call: TRBJ2-3
d_call: .
v_call: TRBV11-2
cdr3_nt: TGTGCCAGCAGCTCCAGAGACAGGATGAGCACAGATACGCAGTATTTT
cdr3_aa: CASSSRDRMSTDTQYF

clone_size: .
cdr3_length: 14
j_call: TRBJ2-1
d_call: .
v_call: TRBV7-3
cdr3_nt: TGTGCCAGCAGCCCCGGGGGCGGGAGCAATGAGCAGTTCTTC
cdr3_aa: CASSPGGGSNEQFF

clone_size: .
cdr3_length: 14
j_call: TRBJ2-3
d_call: .
v_call: TRBV2
cdr3_nt: TGTGCCAGCAGTCCCCAGGCGTTAACAGATACGCAGTATTTT
cdr3_aa: CASSPQALTDTQYF

clone_size: .
cdr3_length: 15
j_call: TRBJ2-5
d_call: .
v_call: TRBV5-1
cdr3_nt: TGCGCCAGCAGCTTGGTTGGGGGGGCATGGGAGACCCAGTACTTC
cdr3_aa: CASSLVGGAWETQYF

clone_size: .
cdr3_length: 13
j_call: TRBJ2-7
d_call: .
v_call: TRBV13
cdr3_nt: TGTGCCAGCAGCCCCTGGTCTAGCAACGAGCAGTACTTC
cdr3_aa: CASSPWSSNEQYF

clone_size: .
cdr3_length: 15
j_call: TRBJ1-4
d_call: TRBD1
v_call: TRBV5-1
cdr3_nt: TGCGCCAGCAGCTTCGGGACAGGGGCTAATGAAAAACTGTTTTTT
cdr3_aa: CASSFGTGANEKLFF

clone_size: .
cdr3_length: 13
j_call: TRBJ1-2
d_call: .
v_call: TRBV9
cdr3_nt: TGTGCCAGCAGCGTAGGGAGTTACGATGGCTACACCTTC
cdr3_aa: CASSVGSYDGYTF

clone_size: .
cdr3_length: 15
j_call: TRBJ2-1
d_call: .
v_call: TRBV19
cdr3_nt: TGTGCCAGTAGTATACCCAGCGCGGGACGGTATGAGCAGTTCTTC
cdr3_aa: CASSIPSAGRYEQFF

clone_size: few
cdr3_length: 13
j_call: TRBJ1-1
d_call: .
v_call: TRBV10-3
cdr3_nt: TGTGCCATCAGTTGGGACACAAACACTGAAGCTTTCTTT
cdr3_aa: CAISWDTNTEAFF

clone_size: .
cdr3_length: 16
j_call: TRBJ2-3
d_call: .
v_call: TRBV7-9
cdr3_nt: TGTGCCAGCAGCTTAGCGGACAGTACGAGCACAGATACGCAGTATTTT
cdr3_aa: CASSLADSTSTDTQYF

clone_size: .
cdr3_length: 13
j_call: TRBJ1-4
d_call: TRBD1
v_call: TRBV30
cdr3_nt: TGTGCCTGGACCGGGACAGGGAATGAAAAACTGTTTTTT
cdr3_aa: CAWTGTGNEKLFF

clone_size: .
cdr3_length: 14
j_call: TRBJ2-4
d_call: .
v_call: TRBV6-5
cdr3_nt: TGTGCCAGCACCACAGGGAGGGACAAAAACATTCAGTACTTC
cdr3_aa: CASTTGRDKNIQYF

clone_size: .
cdr3_length: 14
j_call: TRBJ1-5
d_call: .
v_call: TRBV6-7
cdr3_nt: TGTGCCAGCAGTTATGACAGGCACAATCAGCCCCAGCATTTT
cdr3_aa: CASSYDRHNQPQHF

clone_size: .
cdr3_length: 14
j_call: TRBJ2-7
d_call: TRBD2
v_call: TRBV10-1
cdr3_nt: TGCGCCAGCAGCCCGGGACTAGCGGGTTACGAGCAGTACTTC
cdr3_aa: CASSPGLAGYEQYF

clone_size: .
cdr3_length: 15
j_call: TRBJ1-2
d_call: .
v_call: TRBV11-2
cdr3_nt: TGTGCCAGCAGCAGAGGTAGTCGACAGACCTATGGCTACACCTTC
cdr3_aa: CASSRGSRQTYGYTF

clone_size: .
cdr3_length: 15
j_call: TRBJ1-5
d_call: TRBD1
v_call: TRBV4-1
cdr3_nt: TGCGCCAGCAGCCTAGGGACAGCCTACTATCAGCCCCAGCATTTT
cdr3_aa: CASSLGTAYYQPQHF

clone_size: .
cdr3_length: 16
j_call: TRBJ2-5
d_call: TRBD1
v_call: TRBV6-5
cdr3_nt: TGTGCCAGCAGTTACTCGTACAGGGGGCGCGGGGAGACCCAGTACTTC
cdr3_aa: CASSYSYRGRGETQYF

clone_size: .
cdr3_length: 14
j_call: TRBJ1-2
d_call: TRBD1
v_call: TRBV10-3
cdr3_nt: TGTGCCATCGACAGGGGGCAACCAAACTATGGCTACACCTTC
cdr3_aa: CAIDRGQPNYGYTF

clone_size: .
cdr3_length: 17
j_call: TRBJ2-7
d_call: .
v_call: TRBV5-1
cdr3_nt: TGCGCCAGCAGCTTGGCCGGGGTAGATTCCGCCTACTACGAGCAGTACTTC
cdr3_aa: CASSLAGVDSAYYEQYF

clone_size: .
cdr3_length: 11
j_call: TRBJ2-5
d_call: .
v_call: TRBV19
cdr3_nt: TGTGCCAGTAGTATGGAGGGGACCCAGTACTTC
cdr3_aa: CASSMEGTQYF

clone_size: .
cdr3_length: 12
j_call: TRBJ1-1
d_call: .
v_call: TRBV7-3
cdr3_nt: TGTGCCAGCAGGGGGGCAAACACTGAAGCTTTCTTT
cdr3_aa: CASRGANTEAFF

clone_size: .
cdr3_length: 19
j_call: TRBJ2-6
d_call: .
v_call: TRBV5-1
cdr3_nt: TGCGCCAGCAGCTTCTCAAACCCATCCCATAGCTCTGGGGCCAACGTCCTGACTTTC
cdr3_aa: CASSFSNPSHSSGANVLTF

clone_size: .
cdr3_length: 16
j_call: TRBJ2-3
d_call: TRBD2
v_call: TRBV6-6
cdr3_nt: TGTGCCAGCAGTCAACTAGCGGGAGGGCCCGCAGATACGCAGTATTTT
cdr3_aa: CASSQLAGGPADTQYF

clone_size: .
cdr3_length: 15
j_call: TRBJ1-1
d_call: TRBD1
v_call: TRBV5-1
cdr3_nt: TGCGCCAGCAGCTTGGGAGACAGGGGGCGTACTGAAGCTTTCTTT
cdr3_aa: CASSLGDRGRTEAFF

clone_size: .
cdr3_length: 15
j_call: TRBJ1-5
d_call: TRBD1
v_call: TRBV15
cdr3_nt: TGTGCCACCAGCCGGACAGGGGTGAACAATCAGCCCCAGCATTTT
cdr3_aa: CATSRTGVNNQPQHF

clone_size: once
cdr3_length: 14
j_call: TRBJ1-1
d_call: TRBD1
v_call: TRBV7-9
cdr3_nt: TGTGCCAGCACCCGGACAGGGGGCTACACTGAAGCTTTCTTT
cdr3_aa: CASTRTGGYTEAFF

clone_size: .
cdr3_length: 12
j_call: TRBJ1-1
d_call: .
v_call: TRBV29-1
cdr3_nt: TGCAGCGTTGGGGGGGGCAACACTGAAGCTTTCTTT
cdr3_aa: CSVGGGNTEAFF

clone_size: .
cdr3_length: 16
j_call: TRBJ2-1
d_call: TRBD1
v_call: TRBV27
cdr3_nt: TGTGCCAGCAGTTCGAGGGACAGGGTATCCCTCAATGAGCAGTTCTTC
cdr3_aa: CASSSRDRVSLNEQFF

clone_size: .
cdr3_length: 11
j_call: TRBJ2-7
d_call: .
v_call: TRBV30
cdr3_nt: TGTGCCTGGGCGGACTCCTACGAGCAGTACTTC
cdr3_aa: CAWADSYEQYF

clone_size: .
cdr3_length: 14
j_call: TRBJ1-2
d_call: TRBD1
v_call: TRBV19
cdr3_nt: TGTGCCAGTAGTATCGACAGGGGCCTCTATGGCTACACCTTC
cdr3_aa: CASSIDRGLYGYTF

clone_size: .
cdr3_length: 15
j_call: TRBJ2-6
d_call: .
v_call: TRBV5-1
cdr3_nt: TGCGCCAGCAGCTGGGGGACAAACGGGGCCAACGTCCTGACTTTC
cdr3_aa: CASSWGTNGANVLTF

clone_size: .
cdr3_length: 15
j_call: TRBJ1-3
d_call: TRBD1
v_call: TRBV7-2
cdr3_nt: TGTGCCAGCAGCACCGGGACAGGGCACGGAAACACCATATATTTT
cdr3_aa: CASSTGTGHGNTIYF

clone_size: .
cdr3_length: 15
j_call: TRBJ2-7
d_call: .
v_call: TRBV5-1
cdr3_nt: TGCGCCAGCAGCCACGGAGGCAGGGGCTCCTACGAGCAGTACTTC
cdr3_aa: CASSHGGRGSYEQYF

clone_size: .
cdr3_length: 16
j_call: TRBJ2-3
d_call: .
v_call: TRBV9
cdr3_nt: TGTGCCAGCACCCCCCAGTCCAGGGCCCCCCAAGATACGCAGTATTTT
cdr3_aa: CASTPQSRAPQDTQYF

clone_size: .
cdr3_length: 16
j_call: TRBJ2-7
d_call: TRBD2
v_call: TRBV2
cdr3_nt: TGTGCCAGCAGCGGAGGGACTAGCGGGATTTCCTACGAGCAGTACTTC
cdr3_aa: CASSGGTSGISYEQYF

clone_size: .
cdr3_length: 17
j_call: TRBJ2-2
d_call: TRBD1
v_call: TRBV5-1
cdr3_nt: TGCGCCAGCAGCCAAAGACCGGGACAGGGGAACGCCGGGGAGCTGTTTTTT
cdr3_aa: CASSQRPGQGNAGELFF

clone_size: .
cdr3_length: 17
j_call: TRBJ2-1
d_call: TRBD2
v_call: TRBV5-1
cdr3_nt: TGCGCCAGCAGCCCGGGGGGTGTCTCCCCTCCTACCGATGAGCAGTTCTTC
cdr3_aa: CASSPGGVSPPTDEQFF

clone_size: few
cdr3_length: 16
j_call: TRBJ1-4
d_call: TRBD1
v_call: TRBV5-4
cdr3_nt: TGTGCCAGCAGCTTGGGGGGACAGTTGGGTAATGAAAAACTGTTTTTT
cdr3_aa: CASSLGGQLGNEKLFF

clone_size: .
cdr3_length: 13
j_call: TRBJ2-3
d_call: .
v_call: TRBV5-4
cdr3_nt: TGTGCCAGCAGCTTATTGGGAGGAGATACGCAGTATTTT
cdr3_aa: CASSLLGGDTQYF